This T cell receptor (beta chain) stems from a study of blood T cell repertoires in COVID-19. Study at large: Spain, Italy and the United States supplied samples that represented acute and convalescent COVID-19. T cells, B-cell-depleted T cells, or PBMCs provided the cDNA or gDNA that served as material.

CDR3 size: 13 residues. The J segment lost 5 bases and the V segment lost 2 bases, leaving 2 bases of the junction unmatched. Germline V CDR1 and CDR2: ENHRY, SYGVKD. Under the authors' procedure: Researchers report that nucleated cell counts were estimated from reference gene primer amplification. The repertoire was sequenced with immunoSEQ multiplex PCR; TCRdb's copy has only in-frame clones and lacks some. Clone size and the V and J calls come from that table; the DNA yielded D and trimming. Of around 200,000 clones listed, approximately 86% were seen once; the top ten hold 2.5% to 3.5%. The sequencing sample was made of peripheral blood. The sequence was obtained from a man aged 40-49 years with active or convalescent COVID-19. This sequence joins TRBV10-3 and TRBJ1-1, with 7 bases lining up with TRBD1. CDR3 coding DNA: TGTGCCATCAGTGAGGGACAGGCAACTGAAGCTTTCTTT. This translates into CAISEGQATEAFF.